These 22 T cell receptor beta chains originate from one sample sequenced in a study of cytomegalovirus exposure and HLA in healthy donors. PCR involved 60 Vbeta and 13 Jbeta primers. Here immunoSEQ multiplex PCR was the method, and the copy in TCRdb shows in-frame clones only, minus some. Here the sample spans 180,000 or so clones, about 75% being singletons. The sequenced material came from PBMCs. The receptor source for this set is a middle-aged man in good health and CMV-seropositive.

This clone was counted a single time. The chain has TRBV5-1 and TRBJ1-2; 8 bases map to TRBD1. The CDR3 is made up of 14 amino acids. The V gene end was trimmed by 0 bases and the J gene end by 8 bases; junction bases not matched to a gene: 6. The germline CDR1 and CDR2 sequences are SGHRS and YFSETQ. The CDR3 bases are TGCGCCAGCAGCTTGGCCGGACAGGGTCGGGGCTACACCTTC. Encoded protein: CASSLAGQGRGYTF.

This clone was observed a few times. V is TRBV6-1 and J is TRBJ2-5, with TRBD2 matching over 14 bases. V dropped 2 bases and J dropped 5; count of bases not matched to a gene: 13. Germline CDR1 MNHNS, CDR2 SASEGT. This CDR3 comprises 19 residues. The CDR3 coding sequence is TGTGCCAGCAGTGAATTGAGCTTTGGGACTAGCGGGAGTAGCGAGACCCAGTACTTC. It codes for CASSELSFGTSGSSETQYF.

The genes are TRBV5-4 and TRBJ1-1, with 7 bases lining up with TRBD1. This CDR3 region has 14 residues. With V trimmed by 4 bases and J by 7 bases, 10 bases remained unmatched. Germline-derived CDR1 and CDR2 are SGHNT and YYREEE (reference sequence). The CDR3 reads CASSPKDRLGEAFF. The CDR3 DNA reads TGTGCCAGCAGCCCAAAGGACAGGTTGGGTGAAGCTTTCTTT.

The rearrangement joins TRBV5-1 to TRBJ1-1; unclear D gene. Germline V gives CDR1 SGHRS, CDR2 YFSETQ. This CDR3 is 14 amino acids long. V was clipped by 4 bases and J by 1 base, with 11 bases between them. CDR3: CASSENRANTEAFF. The CDR3 nucleotides read TGCGCCAGCAGCGAAAACAGAGCGAACACTGAAGCTTTCTTT.

V usage is TRBV5-1 and J usage is TRBJ2-7; 8 bases match TRBD2. After removal of 2 bases from V and 5 bases from J, the junction contained 9 bases not matched to a gene. There are 15 residues in the CDR3. The V gene's germline CDR1 is SGHRS and CDR2 YFSETQ. The CDR3 DNA reads TGCGCCAGCAGCTTATGGGCCTCGGGGGGGAACGAGCAGTACTTC. Encoded protein: CASSLWASGGNEQYF.

The rearrangement links TRBV5-1 to TRBJ1-1; no clear D. Between the trimmed V and J ends, which lost 2 bases and 6 bases, there was a span of 5 bases. Germline assignment: CDR1 SGHRS and CDR2 YFSETQ. The CDR3 contains 11 residues. The CDR3 bases are TGCGCCAGCAGCTTTGACTCTGAAGCTTTCTTT. Its translation: CASSFDSEAFF.

V and J are TRBV28 and TRBJ1-4, with a weak D call TRBD1 (5 bases). The CDR3 consists of 15 residues. In germline, CDR1 is MDHEN, CDR2 SYDVKM. The V end lost 10 bases, the J end lost 5 bases, and 20 bases lay between the germline ends. The CDR3 here is CATSGGGQTNEKLFF. Here the CDR3 DNA reads TGTGCCACCTCCGGGGGTGGGCAGACGAATGAAAAACTGTTTTTT.

The chain recombines TRBV28 with TRBJ2-3, with D perhaps TRBD2 (6 bases). CDR1 MDHEN and CDR2 SYDVKM come from the germline V gene. V lost 3 bases to trimming and J lost 4 bases, with 14 bases between them. CDR3 length: 15 residues. In nucleotides, the CDR3 is TGTGCCAGCAGTTTCCATGGCGGGAAATCAGATACGCAGTATTTT. This gives the protein CASSFHGGKSDTQYF.

The rearrangement joins TRBV5-6 to TRBJ2-5; 9 nucleotides line up with TRBD2. Looked up from germline, CDR1 is SGHDT and CDR2 is YYEEEE. CDR3 length: 14 amino acids. V lost 2 bases, J lost 5 bases, and 4 bases stayed unmatched. The CDR3: CASSLGTSWETQYF. Written as DNA, the CDR3 is TGTGCCAGCAGCTTAGGGACTAGCTGGGAGACCCAGTACTTC.

J is TRBJ2-3 and V is TRBV19; 8 positions agree with TRBD2. With V trimmed by 5 bases and J by 3 bases, 13 bases remained unmatched. CDR1 is LNHDA, CDR2 SQIVND, per germline (reference sequence). The CDR3 consists of 17 residues. The CDR3 coding sequence is TGTGCCAGTAGTCCCGGCCTAGCGGGCTGGTCTACAGATACGCAGTATTTT. Amino acids: CASSPGLAGWSTDTQYF.

V gene TRBV19 combines with J gene TRBJ2-4; TRBD1 might be the D (5 bases). The CDR3 is 17 residues long. CDR1 and CDR2 from the germline V gene are LNHDA and SQIVND (reference sequence). The V end lost 3 bases, the J end lost 0 bases, and 15 bases lay between the germline ends. CDR3 residues: CASSIHAAGLAKNIQYF. The CDR3 region has the DNA TGTGCCAGTAGTATTCATGCGGCAGGGTTAGCCAAAAACATTCAGTACTTC. Complete variable domain (other parts from reference TRBV19 and TRBJ2-4): DGGITQSPKYLFRKEGQNVTLSCEQNLNHDAMYWYRQDPGQGLRLIYYSQIVNDFQKGDIAEGYSVSREKKESFPLTVTSAQKNPTAFYLCASSIHAAGLAKNIQYFGAGTRLSVL.

V and J are TRBV29-1 and TRBJ2-7; 11 positions agree with TRBD2. V lost 6 bases, J lost 7 bases, and 8 bases stayed unmatched. Germline CDR1 SQVTM, CDR2 ANQGSEA. The CDR3 has 13 amino acids. The CDR3 loop is CSVLAGGPREQYF. In DNA, the CDR3 is TGCAGCGTATTAGCGGGAGGGCCTCGGGAGCAGTACTTC.

V and J are TRBV9 and TRBJ2-7; 7 bases match TRBD2. CDR1 is SGDLS, CDR2 YYNGEE, per germline. The CDR3 runs 15 residues. Trimming at V came to 4 bases and at J to 3 bases, leaving 10 bases not matched to a gene. The CDR3 bases are TGTGCCAGCAGCCAGGGAGGGGTCGGCTACTACGAGCAGTACTTC. It encodes CASSQGGVGYYEQYF. Drawing the rest from reference TRBV9 and TRBJ2-7, the complete variable domain is DSGVTQTPKHLITATGQRVTLRCSPRSGDLSVYWYQQSLDQGLQFLIQYYNGEERAKGNILERFSAQQFPDLHSELNLSSLELGDSALYFCASSQGGVGYYEQYFGPGTRLTVT.

The chain combines TRBV6-5 with TRBJ2-1; a weak D match, TRBD1 (6 bases). This CDR3 has 14 amino acids. V dropped 6 bases and J dropped 6 bases, with 15 bases sitting between them. Germline V gene lookup returns CDR1 MNHEY and CDR2 SVGAGI. The CDR3 bases are TGTGCCAGCAGGAAGACAGGCCTCCTCAATGAGCAGTTCTTC. It translates to CASRKTGLLNEQFF.

This chain joins TRBV27 and TRBJ2-3; 10 bases fit TRBD1. The CDR3 totals 18 residues. V lost 1 base to trimming and J lost 3 bases; unmatched junction nucleotides: 10. Germline V gives CDR1 MNHEY, CDR2 SMNVEV (reference sequence). CDR3 bases: TGTGCCAGCAGTTTATTAGGGACCCCGGGACAGGGGACAGATACGCAGTATTTT. The encoded protein is CASSLLGTPGQGTDTQYF.

The V gene is TRBV5-1, the J gene TRBJ2-3; 11 nucleotides match TRBD2. Germline trimming cut 2 bases from V and 3 bases from J; bases unmatched to any gene: 5. Germline CDR1 reads SGHRS; CDR2 reads YFSETQ. CDR3 length: 16 amino acids. The CDR3 loop reads CASSFGLAGGTDTQYF. The CDR3 nucleotides are TGCGCCAGCAGCTTTGGCCTAGCGGGAGGTACAGATACGCAGTATTTT.

CDR3 nucleotide sequence: TGCGCCAGCAGCCAAGATGGTGGGACAGGGGAATACGAGCAGTACTTC. Translating it yields CASSQDGGTGEYEQYF. V usage is TRBV4-1 and J usage is TRBJ2-7; 10 bases align to TRBD1. The V gene's germline CDR1 is MGHRA and CDR2 YSYEKL. The CDR3 has 16 amino acids. V lost 0 bases, J lost 4 bases, and 6 bases stayed unmatched.

This clone was detected a few times. V and J are TRBV19 and TRBJ1-4; tentative D call: TRBD1 (5 bases). Germline lookup yields CDR1 LNHDA and CDR2 SQIVND (reference sequence). V was shortened by 6 bases and J by 7 bases, with 9 bases between the two germline ends. The CDR3 consists of 12 residues. CDR3 nucleotides: TGTGCCAGTAGAAAAGGGGTTGAAAAACTGTTTTTT. It specifies CASRKGVEKLFF.

The CDR3 sequence: CAISEGLAGVNEQFF. As DNA, the CDR3 is TGTGCCATCAGTGAGGGGCTAGCGGGAGTAAATGAGCAGTTCTTC. V usage is TRBV10-3 and J usage is TRBJ2-1, with 10 bases fitting TRBD2. This CDR3 contains 15 residues. Looked up from germline, CDR1 is ENHRY and CDR2 is SYGVKD. The J segment lost 7 bases and the V segment lost 2 bases, leaving 5 bases of the junction unmatched.

The chain has TRBV5-4 and TRBJ1-1; D is ambiguous. This CDR3 has 13 amino acids. Germline CDR1 is SGHNT and CDR2 is YYREEE (reference sequence). The V end lost 4 bases, the J end lost 5 bases, and 12 bases lay between the germline ends. The DNA for the CDR3 is TGTGCCAGCAGCCATGGGAGGGATACTGAAGCTTTCTTT. As protein: CASSHGRDTEAFF.

The chain is built from TRBV6-6 and TRBJ1-2; D remains unclear. The V end lost 0 bases, the J end lost 8 bases, and 13 bases lay between the germline ends. The germline V gene encodes CDR1 MNHNY and CDR2 SVGAGI (reference sequence). The CDR3 is 14 amino acids. The CDR3 loop is CASSYSNPTGGYTF. CDR3 nucleotides: TGTGCCAGCAGTTACTCGAACCCCACCGGGGGCTACACCTTC.

In this sample, this clone turned up once. The chain combines TRBV5-1 with TRBJ2-2; 10 positions agree with TRBD1. This CDR3 is 17 amino acids long. Germline trimming cut 5 bases from V and 4 bases from J; bases unmatched to any gene: 11. Germline-derived CDR1 and CDR2 are SGHRS and YFSETQ. The CDR3 bases are TGCGCCAGCAGTGACCCGGGACAGGGGTATGTCACCGGGGAGCTGTTTTTT. Encoded protein: CASSDPGQGYVTGELFF.